This T cell receptor (beta chain) was documented in a study of T cells in Graves' hyperthyroidism and ophthalmopathy. Study-wide context: Specimen type is peripheral blood, collected at initial diagnosis prior to any treatment.

Germline CDR1 and CDR2: DFQATT and SNEGSKA (reference sequence). Trimming took 1 base from V and 4 from J; bases not matched to a gene: 7. The CDR3 has 15 residues. The CDR3 regions of TCR beta were amplified from RNA transcripts. First-round RT-PCR targeting the TCR CDR3 was performed with the HTBI primer set. TCRdb redid the calling of the multiplex PCR reads with MiXCR, one entry per CDR3 protein. The table has a few hundred thousand distinct CDR3 sequences, around 18% seen once. The rearrangement uses TRBV20-1 and TRBJ2-5, with 9 bases fitting TRBD2. The receptor was derived from a woman aged 40 to 55 with Graves' ophthalmopathy. The material sequenced was blood. The CDR3 region is CSARGGVAGVETQYF. The CDR3 DNA reads TGCAGTGCTAGAGGGGGGGTAGCGGGAGTAGAGACCCAGTACTTC.